This T cell receptor (beta chain) was sequenced for a study of radiotherapy plus CTLA-4 blockade in lung cancer. Patients had chemo-refractory metastatic non-small-cell lung cancer and received focal radiation plus CTLA-4 blockade that used ipilimumab. The CDR3 is 14 amino acids. Germline-derived CDR1 and CDR2 are MGHRA and YSYEKL. Trimming took 1 base from V and 3 from J, leaving 8 bases between them. Clones were read by immunoSEQ multiplex PCR, and TCRdb kept only the in-frame ones, dropping some. The top ten hold roughly 10% of the sample, which has about 77,000 clones, 74% seen once. The clonotype originates from a human donor with non-small cell lung cancer whose response to radiotherapy plus ipilimumab could not be evaluated. The chain is built from TRBV4-1 and TRBJ2-3, with D tentatively TRBD1 (5 bases). The material sequenced was peripheral blood, taken from a patient treated with radiotherapy plus ipilimumab. CDR3 sequence: CASSQVGATDTQYF. The CDR3 DNA reads as TGCGCCAGCAGCCAAGTTGGGGCTACAGATACGCAGTATTTT.